Reported below is one T cell receptor (beta chain). Profiled with immunoSEQ multiplex PCR; TCRdb holds only in-frame clones, not every one. The table records approximately 280,000 clones, around 91% of them present only once. These data belong to a study of blood T cell repertoires in COVID-19. For the study at large: The origin of the acute and convalescent COVID-19 samples was the United States, Italy and Spain.

The source is a woman aged 55-70 years with acute or convalescent COVID-19. Material: peripheral blood.

As DNA, the CDR3 is TGTGCCAGCAGCCACTCGTTCCGGGACAGGAGCACAGATACGCAGTATTTT. Protein: CASSHSFRDRSTDTQYF. The chain has TRBV3-1 (or the pseudogene TRBV3-2) and TRBJ2-3; TRBD1 matches at 8 bases. The germline gives CDR1 LGHDT, CDR2 YNNKEL (reference sequence). The V gene end was trimmed by 3 bases and the J gene end by 0 bases; junction bases not matched to a gene: 8. The CDR3 spans 17 residues.